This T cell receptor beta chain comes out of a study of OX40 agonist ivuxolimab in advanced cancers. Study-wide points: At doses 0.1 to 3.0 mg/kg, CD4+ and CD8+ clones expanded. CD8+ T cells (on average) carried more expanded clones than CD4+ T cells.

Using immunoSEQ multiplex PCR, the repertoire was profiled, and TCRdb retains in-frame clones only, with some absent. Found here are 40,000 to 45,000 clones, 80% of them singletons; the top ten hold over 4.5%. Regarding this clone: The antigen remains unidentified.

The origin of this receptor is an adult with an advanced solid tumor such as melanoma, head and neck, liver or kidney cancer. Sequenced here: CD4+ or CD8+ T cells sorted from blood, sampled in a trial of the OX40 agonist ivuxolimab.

CDR3 region: CASIPPGRRNSPLHF. CDR3 nucleotide sequence: TGTGCCAGCATCCCCCCCGGGAGGAGGAATTCACCCCTCCACTTT. The chain uses TRBV6-1 and TRBJ1-6; unclear D gene. V was clipped by 7 bases and J by 7 bases, with 17 bases between them. This CDR3 contains 15 residues. CDR1 and CDR2 (germline): MNHNS, SASEGT.